Described below is a single T cell receptor (beta chain) sequence and its context. The antigen remains unidentified. The data originate from a study of graft-versus-host responses after intestinal transplantation. Study findings and constraints: Graft-versus-host to host-versus-graft clonal ratios in allografts were high in patients with graft-donor T cell macrochimerism.

This table comes from immunoSEQ multiplex PCR, and its TCRdb copy is limited to in-frame clones, with some not included. The sample records roughly 45,000 clones, approximately 94% being singletons. Trimming pared 8 bases from V and 4 bases from J, leaving 12 bases between. The CDR3 length is 13 residues. Germline values: CDR1 MNHNS, CDR2 SASEGT. The source of this sequence is a human patient who received an intestinal transplant, so some T cells may come from the graft donor. Sequenced material: PBMCs, taken around 48 weeks after intestinal transplant. V is TRBV6-1 and J is TRBJ1-3; D not certain. The CDR3 here is CASRLSGGNTIYF. CDR3 DNA: TGTGCCAGCCGCCTGAGCGGGGGAAACACCATATATTTT.